This TCR beta chain was captured in a study of vaccination effects on CD4 cells after COVID-19. On the study more broadly: Post-vaccine specimens arrived a median 72 days past the second dose.

This clone was picked up a small number of times. Its antigen is unknown. Method: immunoSEQ multiplex PCR; TCRdb's copy keeps in-frame clones and lacks some. The repertoire holds 23,000 or so clones, about four fifths seen once, with approximately 5.1% in the top ten. Using viral peptide pools, the ViraFEST assay grew out antigen-specific CD4+ T cells prior to sequencing. The culture ran for nine to eleven days, and then CD4+ T cells were isolated. The vaccine given was either BNT162b2 or mRNA-1273, in two doses. Around 2 million PBMC were placed in each well, which was supplemented with 10 IU/ml IL-2 and roughly 10 ug/ml peptides. The CDR3 extends over 15 amino acids. V dropped 1 base and J dropped 5 bases, with 14 bases sitting between them. Germline CDR1 is MGHRA and CDR2 is YSYEKL.

The chain uses TRBV4-1 and TRBJ1-1, with a tentative D call TRBD1 (6 bases). The receptor comes from a human donor who received a COVID-19 vaccine. Some clones in this sample may be carry-over from other donors' samples. Specimen: CD4+ T cells from PBMCs cultured with SARS-CoV-2 spike peptides, collected after COVID-19 vaccination. The CDR3 DNA follows: TGCGCCAGCAGCCAAGGTAGGGGGGGGCAAACTGAAGCTTTCTTT. This codes for CASSQGRGGQTEAFF.